This entry is about one T cell receptor (beta chain). No antigen is known for it. One entry per CDR3 protein, called by TCRdb with MiXCR from the 5' RACE reads. The data hold 450,000 to 700,000 distinct CDR3 sequences, with roughly 17% observed a single time. The record originates from a study of T-cell memory formation after mild COVID-19. Study-level findings and limits: Balance between CD4 and CD8 was seen in clones contracting day 15 to 85, and a CD4+ lean was seen in later expanders.

CDR3 length equals 14 residues. The V and J ends lost 1 base and 7 bases respectively, with 11 bases between them. The V gene's germline CDR1 is GTSNPN and CDR2 SVGIG (reference sequence). This TCR came from an adult woman who had mild COVID-19 (a few samples of this study predate the infection). Cell type and time point are not known. The chain couples TRBV30 to TRBJ1-6; D may be TRBD1 (6 bases). Sequences were obtained from PBMCs or a T cell subset sorted from them (not recorded which). CDR3 sequence: CAWSAGGANSPLHF. CDR3 nucleotides: TGTGCCTGGAGTGCGGGGGGCGCGAATTCACCCCTCCACTTT.